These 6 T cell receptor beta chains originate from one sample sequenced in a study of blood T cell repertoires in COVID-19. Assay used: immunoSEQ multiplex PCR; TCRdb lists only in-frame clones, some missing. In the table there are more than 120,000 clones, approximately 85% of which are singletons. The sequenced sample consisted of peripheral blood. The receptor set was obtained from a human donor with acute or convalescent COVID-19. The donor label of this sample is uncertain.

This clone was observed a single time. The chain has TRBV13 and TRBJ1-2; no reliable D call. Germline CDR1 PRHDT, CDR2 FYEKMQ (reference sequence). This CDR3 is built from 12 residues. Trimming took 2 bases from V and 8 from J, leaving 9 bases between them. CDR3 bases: TGTGCCAGCAGCTTAAGGAGACTCGGCTACACCTTC. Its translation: CASSLRRLGYTF. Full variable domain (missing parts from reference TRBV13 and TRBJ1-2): AAGVIQSPRHLIKEKRETATLKCYPIPRHDTVYWYQQGPGQDPQFLISFYEKMQSDKGSIPDRFSAQQFSDYHSELNMSSLELGDSALYFCASSLRRLGYTFGSGTRLTVV.

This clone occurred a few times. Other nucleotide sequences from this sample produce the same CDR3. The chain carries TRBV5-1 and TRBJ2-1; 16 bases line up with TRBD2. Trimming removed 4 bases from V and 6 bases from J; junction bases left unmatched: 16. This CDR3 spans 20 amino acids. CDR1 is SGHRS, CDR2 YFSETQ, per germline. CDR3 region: CASSRGLAGGPFVGTNEQFF. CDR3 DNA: TGCGCCAGCAGCCGGGGACTAGCGGGGGGGCCTTTCGTTGGTACCAATGAGCAGTTCTTC.

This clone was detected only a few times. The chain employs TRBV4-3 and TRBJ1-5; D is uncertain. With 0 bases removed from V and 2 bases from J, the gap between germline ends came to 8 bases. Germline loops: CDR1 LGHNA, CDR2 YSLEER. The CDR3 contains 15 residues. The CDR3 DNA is TGCGCCAGCAGCCAAGACGCGTTTGGCAATCAGCCCCAGCATTTT. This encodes CASSQDAFGNQPQHF.

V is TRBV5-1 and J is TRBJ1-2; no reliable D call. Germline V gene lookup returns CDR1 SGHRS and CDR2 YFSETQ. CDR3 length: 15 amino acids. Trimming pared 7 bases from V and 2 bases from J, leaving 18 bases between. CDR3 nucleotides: TGCGCCAGCCGCTCTGGGCGGGAGGGCAACTATGGCTACACCTTC. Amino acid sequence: CASRSGREGNYGYTF.

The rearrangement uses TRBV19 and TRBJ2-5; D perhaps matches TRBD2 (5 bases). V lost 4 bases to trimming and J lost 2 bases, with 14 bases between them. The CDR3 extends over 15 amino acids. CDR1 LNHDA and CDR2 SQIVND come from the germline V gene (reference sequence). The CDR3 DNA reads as TGTGCCAGTAGTACGCCCAGCGGAGCTCAAGAGACCCAGTACTTC. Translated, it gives CASSTPSGAQETQYF. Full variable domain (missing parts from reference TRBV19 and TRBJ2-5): DGGITQSPKYLFRKEGQNVTLSCEQNLNHDAMYWYRQDPGQGLRLIYYSQIVNDFQKGDIAEGYSVSREKKESFPLTVTSAQKNPTAFYLCASSTPSGAQETQYFGPGTRLLVL.

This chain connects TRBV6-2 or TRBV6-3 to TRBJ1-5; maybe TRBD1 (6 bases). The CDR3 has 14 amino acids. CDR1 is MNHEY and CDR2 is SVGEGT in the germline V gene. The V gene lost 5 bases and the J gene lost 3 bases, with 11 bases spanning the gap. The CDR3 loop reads CASSQNRVNQPQHF. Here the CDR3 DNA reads TGTGCCAGCAGTCAAAACAGGGTCAATCAGCCCCAGCATTTT.